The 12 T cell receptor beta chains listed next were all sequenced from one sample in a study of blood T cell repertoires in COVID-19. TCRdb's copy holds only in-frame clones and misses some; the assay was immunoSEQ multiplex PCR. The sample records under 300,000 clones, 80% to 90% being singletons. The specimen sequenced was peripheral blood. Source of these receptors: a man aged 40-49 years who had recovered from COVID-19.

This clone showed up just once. The DNA of the CDR3 is TGCGCCAGTGCCCAAGCCGCGAACTATGGCTACACCTTC. As protein: CASAQAANYGYTF. This rearrangement joins TRBV10-2 to TRBJ1-2; D not resolved. The germline gives CDR1 WSHSY, CDR2 SAAADI. V was cut by 9 bases and J by 2 bases, with 13 bases left in between. The CDR3 has 13 amino acids.

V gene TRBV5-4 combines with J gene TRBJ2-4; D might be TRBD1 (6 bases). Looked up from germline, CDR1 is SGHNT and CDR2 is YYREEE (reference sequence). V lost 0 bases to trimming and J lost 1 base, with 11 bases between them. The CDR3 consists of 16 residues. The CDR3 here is CASSLGLTGAKNIQYF. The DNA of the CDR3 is TGTGCCAGCAGCTTGGGCCTTACAGGGGCCAAAAACATTCAGTACTTC.

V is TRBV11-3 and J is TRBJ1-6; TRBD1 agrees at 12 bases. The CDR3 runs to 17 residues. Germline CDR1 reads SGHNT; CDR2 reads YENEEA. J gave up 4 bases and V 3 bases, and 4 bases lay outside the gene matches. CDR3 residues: CASSLGTGGSYNSPLHF. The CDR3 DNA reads TGTGCCAGCAGCTTGGGGACAGGGGGCTCTTATAATTCACCCCTCCACTTT. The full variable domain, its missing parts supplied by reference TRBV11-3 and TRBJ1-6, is EAGVVQSPRYKIIEKKQPVAFWCNPISGHNTLYWYLQNLGQGPELLIRYENEEAVDDSQLPKDRFSAERLKGVDSTLKIQPAELGDSAVYLCASSLGTGGSYNSPLHFGNGTRLTVT.

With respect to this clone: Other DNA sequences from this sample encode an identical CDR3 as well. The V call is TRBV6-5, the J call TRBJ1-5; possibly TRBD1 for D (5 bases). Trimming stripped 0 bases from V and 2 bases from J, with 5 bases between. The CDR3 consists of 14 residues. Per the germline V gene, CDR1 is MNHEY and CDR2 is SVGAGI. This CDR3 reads CASSYSRGNQPQHF. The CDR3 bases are TGTGCCAGCAGTTACTCCAGGGGCAATCAGCCCCAGCATTTT.

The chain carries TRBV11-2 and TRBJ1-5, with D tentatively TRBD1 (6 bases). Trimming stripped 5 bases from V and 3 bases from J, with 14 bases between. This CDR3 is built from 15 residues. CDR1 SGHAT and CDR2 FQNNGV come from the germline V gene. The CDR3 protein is CASSKTGQNNQPQHF. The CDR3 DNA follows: TGTGCCAGCAGCAAAACAGGGCAGAACAATCAGCCCCAGCATTTT.

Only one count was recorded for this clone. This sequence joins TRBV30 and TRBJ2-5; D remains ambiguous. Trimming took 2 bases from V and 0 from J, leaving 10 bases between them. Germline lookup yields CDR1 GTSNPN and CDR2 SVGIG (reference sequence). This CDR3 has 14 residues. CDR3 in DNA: TGTGCCTGGAGTAGGCCAACTAACCAAGAGACCCAGTACTTC. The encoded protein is CAWSRPTNQETQYF.

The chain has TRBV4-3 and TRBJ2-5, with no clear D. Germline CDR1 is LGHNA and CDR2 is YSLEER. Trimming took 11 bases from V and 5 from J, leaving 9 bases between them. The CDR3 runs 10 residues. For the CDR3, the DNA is TGCGCCCTGAGCAACGAGACCCAGTACTTC. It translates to CALSNETQYF.

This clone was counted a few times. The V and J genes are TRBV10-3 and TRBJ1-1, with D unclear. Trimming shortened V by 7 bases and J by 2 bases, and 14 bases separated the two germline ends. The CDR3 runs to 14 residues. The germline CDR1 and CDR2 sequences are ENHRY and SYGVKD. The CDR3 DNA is TGTGCCATCACCAGTGACGGGAGAAACACTGAAGCTTTCTTT. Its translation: CAITSDGRNTEAFF.

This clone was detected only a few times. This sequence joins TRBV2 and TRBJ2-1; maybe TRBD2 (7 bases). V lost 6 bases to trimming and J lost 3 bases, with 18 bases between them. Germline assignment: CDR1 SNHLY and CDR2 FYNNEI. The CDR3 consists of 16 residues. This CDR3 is CASRNRGGGIYNEQFF. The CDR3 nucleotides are TGTGCCAGCAGGAATAGGGGGGGAGGGATCTACAATGAGCAGTTCTTC.

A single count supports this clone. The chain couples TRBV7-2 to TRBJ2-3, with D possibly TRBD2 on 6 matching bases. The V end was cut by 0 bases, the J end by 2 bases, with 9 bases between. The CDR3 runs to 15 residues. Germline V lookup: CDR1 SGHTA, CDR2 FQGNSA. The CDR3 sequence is CASSLAGTFTDTQYF. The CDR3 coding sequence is TGTGCCAGCAGCTTAGCGGGGACTTTCACAGATACGCAGTATTTT.

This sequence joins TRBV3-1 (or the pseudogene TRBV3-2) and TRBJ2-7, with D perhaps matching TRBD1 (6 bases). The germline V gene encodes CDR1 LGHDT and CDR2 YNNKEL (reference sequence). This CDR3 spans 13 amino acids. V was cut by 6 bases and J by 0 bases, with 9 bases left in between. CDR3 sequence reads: CASRTGSSYEQYF. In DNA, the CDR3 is TGTGCCAGCAGAACAGGGAGCTCCTACGAGCAGTACTTC.

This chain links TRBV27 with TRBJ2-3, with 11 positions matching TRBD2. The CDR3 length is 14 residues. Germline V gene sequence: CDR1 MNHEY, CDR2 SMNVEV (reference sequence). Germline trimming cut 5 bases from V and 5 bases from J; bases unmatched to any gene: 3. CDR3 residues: CASSPGLAVDTQYF. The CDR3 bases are TGTGCCAGCAGTCCGGGACTAGCGGTAGATACGCAGTATTTT.